This TCR beta chain stems from a study of early T cells in non-severe SARS-CoV-2 infection. Study-wide results and limits: The VDJdb matching leaned toward anti-spike CD8 responses and overlooked private and CD4 specificities.

The TCR library protocol attached unique molecular identifiers to the individual cDNA molecules. A single record per CDR3 protein comes from TCRdb applying MiXCR to the 5' RACE reads. The sample records roughly 66,000 distinct CDR3 sequences, roughly 9% being singletons. Deletions cut 5 bases from V and 3 bases from J, with 10 bases between. The CDR3 length is 13 residues. The table lists this clonotype with many counts. Its cognate antigen is unknown. The V gene is TRBV12-3 or TRBV12-4, the J gene TRBJ1-1; possibly TRBD1 for D (6 bases). Sequences were obtained from whole blood. This TCR was sampled from an adult who was a healthcare worker with PCR-confirmed SARS-CoV-2 infection or an uninfected control (not recorded which). The CDR3 loop is CASSPRTDTEAFF. For the CDR3, the DNA is TGTGCCAGCAGTCCAAGGACAGACACTGAAGCTTTCTTT.